A single sample gave rise to the 17 T cell receptor beta chains below, sequenced in a study of T-cell memory formation after mild COVID-19. TCRdb reprocessed the 5' RACE reads with MiXCR, giving one entry per CDR3 protein. The sample lists 250,000 to 350,000 distinct CDR3 sequences, less than 20% occurring once. The specimen sequenced was PBMCs or a T cell subset sorted from them (not recorded which). All receptors come from a man between 18 and 29 years old who had mild COVID-19 (a few samples of this study predate the infection). Cell type and time point are not known.

The CDR3 bases are TGCGCCAGCAGTTCGACGGGTAGCTCCTACGAGCAGTACGTC. Translation gives CASSSTGSSYEQYV. V usage is TRBV10-2 and J usage is TRBJ2-7; D uncertain. The CDR3 is 14 amino acids. Germline loops: CDR1 WSHSY, CDR2 SAAADI. The V end was cut by 5 bases, the J end by 0 bases, with 11 bases between.

The chain couples TRBV12-3 or TRBV12-4 to TRBJ2-5; 10 nucleotides line up with TRBD2. The CDR3 is 14 amino acids. V lost 7 bases to trimming and J lost 13 bases; unmatched junction nucleotides: 15. The CDR3 nucleotides read TGTGCCAGCACCCTCGGGGCTAGCGGGGGTTCTCCGTACTTC. As protein: CASTLGASGGSPYF.

This clonotype was found many times. The rearrangement joins TRBV5-1 to TRBJ2-5; D could derive from TRBD1 or TRBD2 (6 bases each). V was shortened by 7 bases and J by 5 bases, with 18 bases between the two germline ends. There are 14 residues in the CDR3. Germline CDR1 is SGHRS and CDR2 is YFSETQ. This CDR3 reads CASGQNRAGETQYF. CDR3 nucleotide sequence: TGCGCCAGCGGACAAAACAGGGCGGGGGAGACCCAGTACTTC.

This clonotype has only a few counts. The chain employs TRBV7-2 and TRBJ2-1; 10 bases are shared with TRBD1. J gave up 8 bases and V 1 base, and 2 bases lay outside the gene matches. Germline CDR1 reads SGHTA; CDR2 reads FQGNSA. The CDR3 runs 14 residues. The DNA for the CDR3 is TGTGCCAGCAGCTTAGAGGGACAGGGGCATGAGCAGTTCTTC. Translation gives CASSLEGQGHEQFF.

This chain uses TRBV18 with TRBJ2-7; 8 bases line up with TRBD1. The ends lost 6 bases at V and 5 bases at J; junction bases unmatched: 12. CDR1 KGHSH and CDR2 LQKENI come from the germline V gene. The CDR3 loop spans 15 amino acids. CDR3 in amino acids: CASSRAGTGGDEQYF. The CDR3 DNA is TGTGCCAGCTCCAGAGCAGGGACAGGAGGCGACGAGCAGTACTTC.

This clonotype was picked up a small number of times. The rearrangement links TRBV5-1 to TRBJ2-3, with a weak D call TRBD2 (6 bases). The CDR3 extends over 14 amino acids. Deletions cut 0 bases from V and 7 bases from J, with 12 bases between. Germline CDR1 reads SGHRS; CDR2 reads YFSETQ. CDR3 DNA: TGCGCCAGCAGCTTGGTGGCGGGGCGAAATACGCAGTATTTT. This codes for CASSLVAGRNTQYF.

For the CDR3, the DNA is TGTGCCAGCAGTGAATTAGCGGGTCGGAGTGAGCAGTTCTTC. Protein sequence: CASSELAGRSEQFF. The rearrangement joins TRBV6-1 to TRBJ2-1; 7 bases map to TRBD2. This CDR3 has 14 residues. With 2 bases clipped from V and 9 bases from J, the junction kept 7 bases outside the gene matches. Germline CDR1 is MNHNS and CDR2 is SASEGT.

This clonotype was seen a handful of times. The rearrangement links TRBV6-2 or TRBV6-3 to TRBJ2-7; D may be TRBD2 (7 bases). CDR1 is MNHEY, CDR2 SVGEGT, per germline. The CDR3 is 15 amino acids. V lost 0 bases and J lost 4, with 13 bases in between. The CDR3 spells CASSYSARGAYEQYV. DNA of the CDR3: TGTGCCAGCAGTTACTCCGCCCGGGGGGCTTACGAGCAGTACGTC.

The J gene is TRBJ1-1, the V gene TRBV7-6, with D possibly TRBD1 on 5 matching bases. Between the trimmed V and J ends, which lost 1 base and 8 bases, there was a span of 26 bases. Germline assignment: CDR1 SGHVS and CDR2 FNYEAQ. The CDR3 runs to 18 residues. The CDR3 protein is CASSLGPRGTLLAREAFF. The CDR3 nucleotides are TGTGCCAGCAGCTTAGGCCCGCGGGGCACTTTACTTGCCAGGGAAGCTTTCTTT.

This chain links TRBV10-3 with TRBJ1-2; tentatively, D is TRBD1 (5 bases). Trimming left V 0 bases short and J 7 bases short, with 12 bases between. Germline loops: CDR1 ENHRY, CDR2 SYGVKD. The CDR3 is 14 residues long. CDR3 DNA sequence: TGTGCCATCAGTGAGTCGACAGACACACGTGGCTACACCTTC. Residues: CAISESTDTRGYTF.

This clonotype was counted many times. The genes are TRBV2 and TRBJ1-1, with D perhaps matching TRBD1 (6 bases). The germline V gene encodes CDR1 SNHLY and CDR2 FYNNEI. This CDR3 comprises 14 residues. Trimming shortened V by 6 bases and J by 0 bases, and 11 bases separated the two germline ends. CDR3 in amino acids: CASSRDIMNTEAFF. DNA for the CDR3: TGTGCCAGCAGCAGGGACATCATGAACACTGAAGCTTTCTTT.

To note about this clonotype: Compared with germline, one end of the junction differs, possibly owing to a read error. The V and J genes are TRBV29-1 and TRBJ2-1; TRBD1 might be the D (6 bases). This CDR3 comprises 13 residues. Germline-derived CDR1 and CDR2 are SQVTM and ANQGSEA. CDR3 amino acids: CSATGTPYYEQFF. The CDR3 nucleotides read TGCAGCGCCACCGGGACACCCTACTATGAGCAGTTCTTC.

This clonotype was found many times. The rearrangement joins TRBV5-1 to TRBJ2-1, with D tentatively TRBD1 (5 bases). The CDR3 loop spans 16 amino acids. CDR1 SGHRS and CDR2 YFSETQ come from the germline V gene. The V end was cut by 3 bases, the J end by 5 bases, with 18 bases between. In DNA form, the CDR3 reads TGCGCCAGCAGCTACGCCCGAGACAGCAAAAACAATGAGCAGTTCTTC. This sequence encodes CASSYARDSKNNEQFF.

The chain joins TRBV7-2 to TRBJ2-6; 7 nucleotides agree with TRBD2. Germline CDR1 SGHTA, CDR2 FQGNSA. The CDR3 has 16 amino acids. Germline trimming cut 6 bases from V and 0 bases from J; bases unmatched to any gene: 5. The chain's CDR3 is CASRSGGSSGANVLTF. The CDR3 DNA is TGTGCCAGCAGGTCCGGGGGGAGCTCTGGGGCCAACGTCCTGACTTTC.

This clonotype was counted between two and nine times. The chain couples TRBV28 to TRBJ1-2; D remains ambiguous. Germline V CDR1 and CDR2: MDHEN, SYDVKM. This CDR3 has 12 residues. Trimming removed 1 base from V and 4 bases from J, with 4 bases in between. The CDR3 protein is CASSLSPYGYTF. The CDR3 DNA follows: TGTGCCAGCAGTTTATCCCCCTATGGCTACACCTTC.

This clonotype has a handful of counts. This sequence joins TRBV7-9 and TRBJ1-1, with D unclear. Germline V CDR1 and CDR2: SEHNR, FQNEAQ (reference sequence). The CDR3 has 14 amino acids. V was pared by 3 bases and J by 5 bases, with 13 bases between. This CDR3 is CASSFKDQWTEAFF. CDR3 bases: TGTGCCAGCAGCTTCAAGGACCAGTGGACTGAAGCTTTCTTT. Full variable domain (rest looked up from reference TRBV7-9 and TRBJ1-1): DTGVSQNPRHKITKRGQNVTFRCDPISEHNRLYWYRQTLGQGPEFLTYFQNEAQLEKSRLLSDRFSAERPKGSFSTLEIQRTEQGDSAMYLCASSFKDQWTEAFFGQGTRLTVV.

This clonotype was observed a few times. The V and J genes are TRBV28 and TRBJ2-1; 8 positions match TRBD2. CDR3 size: 15 residues. J gave up 9 bases and V 8 bases, and 15 bases lay outside the gene matches. Germline assignment: CDR1 MDHEN and CDR2 SYDVKM. Written as DNA, the CDR3 is TGTGCCAGCGCCTGGGGGACGGGGGGGCCGGGTGAGCAGTTCTTC. This codes for CASAWGTGGPGEQFF.